This TCR beta chain was documented in a study of T cell repertoires in cytomegalovirus infection. Across the whole study: Public TCR beta signatures indicated both CMV infection and matching HLA type.

TCRdb redid the calling of the reads with MiXCR, one entry per CDR3 protein. The sample holds some 700,000 distinct CDR3 sequences, approximately 34% seen once. Study findings and constraints: Dominating the ex vivo response were HLA-C-restricted CMV-specific TCR beta clonotypes.

This clonotype occurred a few times. Its target is unknown. One end of the junction fails to match germline, which may point to a read error. CDR3 length: 12 residues. The germline V gene encodes CDR1 SQVTM and CDR2 ANQGSEA. The V and J genes are TRBV29-1 and TRBJ2-1; 8 bases are shared with TRBD2. Sequencing used PBMCs. The source is a human donor in good health (CMV status not recorded). Some clones in this sample may be carry-over from other donors' samples. CDR3: CSVEAGVNEQFF. The CDR3 bases are TGCAGCGTGGAAGCGGGAGTTAATGAGCAGTTCTTC.